The entry below describes one T cell receptor beta chain. V was cut by 0 bases and J by 0 bases, with 9 bases left in between. This CDR3 has 15 amino acids. The data were obtained in a study of blood T cell repertoires in COVID-19. Study-level background: Samples of COVID-19 (acute and convalescent) were obtained from the United States, Italy and Spain. The analysed material was cDNA or gDNA that came from T cells, B-cell-depleted T cells, or PBMCs.

Seattle participants joined during active infection and were tracked over time. How the authors handled the data: Estimation of nucleated cell counts relied on the amplification of reference gene primers. Only in-frame clones appear in the TCRdb table, and some are missing; sequencing was by immunoSEQ multiplex PCR. That table supplies the V and J calls and clone size; D and trimming were determined from the DNA. The table shows about 180,000 clones, with more than 75% occurring only once. The V call is TRBV23-1, the J call TRBJ2-7, with D possibly matching TRBD1 (5 bases). TRBV23-1 belongs to the ORF category, with a function that is uncertain. The sequencing input was peripheral blood. This clonotype originated in a woman in her 70s with COVID-19, enrolled during active disease. The CDR3 sequence: CASSQSGQISYEQYF. The CDR3 nucleotides read TGCGCCAGCAGTCAATCGGGGCAGATCTCCTACGAGCAGTACTTC.